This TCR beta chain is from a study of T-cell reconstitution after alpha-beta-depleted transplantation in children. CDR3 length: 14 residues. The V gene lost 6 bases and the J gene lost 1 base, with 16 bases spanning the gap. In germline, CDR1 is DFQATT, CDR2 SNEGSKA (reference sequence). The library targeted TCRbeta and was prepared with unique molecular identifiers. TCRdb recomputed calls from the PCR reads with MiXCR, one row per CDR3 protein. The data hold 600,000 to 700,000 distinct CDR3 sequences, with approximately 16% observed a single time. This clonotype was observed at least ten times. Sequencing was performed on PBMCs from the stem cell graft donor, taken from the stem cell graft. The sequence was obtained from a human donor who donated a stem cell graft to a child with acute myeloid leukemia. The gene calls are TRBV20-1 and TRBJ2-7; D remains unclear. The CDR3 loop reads CSANPRLGSYEQYV. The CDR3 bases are TGCAGTGCCAACCCCCGTTTAGGGTCCTACGAGCAGTACGTC.